This T cell receptor (beta chain) derives from a study of siplizumab effects on memory and regulatory T cells (dated by TCRdb to the late 2010s). With respect to the entire study: The study looked at the effect of siplizumab, an anti-CD2 antibody, on alloreactive T-cell subsets in allogeneic mixed lymphocyte reactions made from human PBMCs.

Sorted unstimulated T cells, along with proliferating T cells recovered from mixed lymphocyte reactions, underwent TCRbeta CDR3 sequencing. Fresh whole blood from approximately 10 HLA-typed healthy donors was used to isolate PBMCs. Unstimulated CD4+ non-regulatory T cells were FACS-sorted to map the origin of alloreactive clones. For this clone: Its antigen remains unidentified. One base away there is no much larger clone; base qualities are not given.

The CDR3, from cysteine to phenylalanine, totals 12 residues. Solely the CDR3 DNA is kept, with 36 bases framed from the first base. The germline V gene sets CDR1 to SGHNT and CDR2 to YENEEA. The V end loses 5 bases and the J end loses 14 bases, and a stretch of 16 bases separates them. The library was made by the immunoSEQ multiplex PCR assay. Approximately 100,000 TCR templates per sample were assayed on the deep sequencing platform. Genomic DNA extracted from sorted T cells was used for TCRbeta CDR3 sequencing. Per the authors' processing: Clonal analysis of TCRbeta CDR3 data was done in the R programming language. Unstimulated samples were compared with post-reaction CFSE-low samples to define alloreactive CD4+ and CD8+ clones. Alloreactive CD4+ clones were assigned to regulatory or non-regulatory origin by matching sequences to sorted unstimulated Treg and non-Treg repertoires. TCRdb provides this immuneACCESS table in a form limited to in-frame rearrangements. Some clones are lacking; in checked studies, under half of them reflect an unresolved V gene, and why the rest are absent is not known. Clone size and V and J calls were adopted from that table, with D and trimming inferred from the DNA. This sample gives more than 90,000 clones in total; 90% to 95% of them show up just once. The ten largest clonotypes hold about 1.4% of the sample.

Findings and caveats that apply to the study as a whole: Whether proliferating Tregs from siplizumab cultures actually had suppressive function was not functionally confirmed. Compared with memory T cells, unstimulated naive T cells appeared more diverse, and naive cells seemed to make a substantial contribution to the alloresponse. Because sequences at frequencies below about 10^-5 were poorly captured, only a minor fraction of alloreactive clones could be mapped back to unstimulated subsets. A naive or memory phenotype could not be assigned to roughly 80-97% of proliferating CD4+ or CD8+ clones. The cumulative frequency of alloreactive sequences traceable to unstimulated CD4+ memory T cells was significantly reduced by siplizumab. Among mappable alloreactive CD4+ clones, an average Treg-derived fraction of roughly 71% was observed with siplizumab, compared with approximately 25% in control reactions.

The receptor comes from a human donor in good health. The source material was non-Treg CD4+ T cells sorted from blood. The cell subset or site label of this sample denotes: FACS-sorted unstimulated CD4+ non-regulatory T cells. This chain is built from TRBV11-3 and TRBJ2-1, with the D gene call left open. The CDR3 amino acid sequence is: CASSPPVGAKFF. The DNA is as follows: TGTGCCAGCAGCCCCCCCGTAGGAGCGAAGTTCTTC.